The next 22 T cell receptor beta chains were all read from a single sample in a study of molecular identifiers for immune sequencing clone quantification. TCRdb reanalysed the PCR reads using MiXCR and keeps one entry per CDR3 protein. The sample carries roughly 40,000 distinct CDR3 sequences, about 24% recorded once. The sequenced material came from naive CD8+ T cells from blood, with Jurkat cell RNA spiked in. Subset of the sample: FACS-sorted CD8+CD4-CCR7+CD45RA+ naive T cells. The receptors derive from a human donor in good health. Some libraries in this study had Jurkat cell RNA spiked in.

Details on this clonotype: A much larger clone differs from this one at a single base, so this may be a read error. The CDR3 protein is CSARVAGWETSTDTRYF. The CDR3 nucleotides read TGCAGTGCCCGAGTAGCGGGGTGGGAAACTAGCACAGATACGCGGTATTTT. This chain connects TRBV20-1 to TRBJ2-3; 8 bases line up with TRBD2. This CDR3 has 17 amino acids. Germline V gives CDR1 DFQATT, CDR2 SNEGSKA (reference sequence).

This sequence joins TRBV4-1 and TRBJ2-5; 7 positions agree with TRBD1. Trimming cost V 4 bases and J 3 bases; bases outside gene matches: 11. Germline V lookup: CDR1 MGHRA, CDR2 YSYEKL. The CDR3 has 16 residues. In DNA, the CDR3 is TGCGCCAGCAGCCTCAGACAGGGCGACCCCAAAGAGACCCAGTACTTC. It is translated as CASSLRQGDPKETQYF.

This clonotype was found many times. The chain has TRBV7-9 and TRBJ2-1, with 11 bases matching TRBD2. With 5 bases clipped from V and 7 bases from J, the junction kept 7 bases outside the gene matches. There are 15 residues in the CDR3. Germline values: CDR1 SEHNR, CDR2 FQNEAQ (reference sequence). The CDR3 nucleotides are TGTGCCAGCAGCCCCATAGCGGGAGGGGTAAATGAGCAGTTCTTC. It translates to CASSPIAGGVNEQFF.

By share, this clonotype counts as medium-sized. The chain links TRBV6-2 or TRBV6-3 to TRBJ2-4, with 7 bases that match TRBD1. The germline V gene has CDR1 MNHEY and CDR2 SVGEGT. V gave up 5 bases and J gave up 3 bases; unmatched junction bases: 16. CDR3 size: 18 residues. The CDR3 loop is CASSPSPGQLTDKNIQYF. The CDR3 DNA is TGTGCCAGCAGTCCCAGTCCGGGACAGCTGACCGACAAAAACATTCAGTACTTC.

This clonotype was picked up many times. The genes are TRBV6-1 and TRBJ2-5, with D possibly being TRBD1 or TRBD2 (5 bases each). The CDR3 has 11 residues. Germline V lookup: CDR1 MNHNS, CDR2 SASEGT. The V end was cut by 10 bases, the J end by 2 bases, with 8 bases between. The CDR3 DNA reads TGTGCCACGGGGCCTCAAGAGACCCAGTACTTC. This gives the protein CATGPQETQYF.

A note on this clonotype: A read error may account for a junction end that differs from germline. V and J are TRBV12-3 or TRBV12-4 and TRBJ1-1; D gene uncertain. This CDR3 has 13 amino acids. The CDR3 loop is CASSFAVNAEASF. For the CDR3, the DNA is TGTGCCAGCAGTTTTGCTGTGAACGCTGAAGCTTCCTTT.

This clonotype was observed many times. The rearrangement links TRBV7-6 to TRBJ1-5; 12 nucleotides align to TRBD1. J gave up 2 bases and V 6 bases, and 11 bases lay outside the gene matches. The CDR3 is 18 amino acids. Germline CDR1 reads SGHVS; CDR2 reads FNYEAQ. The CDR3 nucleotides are TGTGCCAGCAGTCCTGGGACAGGGGGCGGTTTTGGCAATCAGCCCCAGCATTTT. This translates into CASSPGTGGGFGNQPQHF.

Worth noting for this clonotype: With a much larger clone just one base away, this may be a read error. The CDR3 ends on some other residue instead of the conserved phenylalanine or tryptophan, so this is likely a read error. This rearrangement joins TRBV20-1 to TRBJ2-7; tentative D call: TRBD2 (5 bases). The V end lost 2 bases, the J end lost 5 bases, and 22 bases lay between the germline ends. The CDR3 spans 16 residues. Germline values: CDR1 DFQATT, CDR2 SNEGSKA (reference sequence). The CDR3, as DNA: TGCAGTGCTAGACACATAGAGGCAACGGCGCGGGACGAGCAGTACCTC. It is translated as CSARHIEATARDEQYL.

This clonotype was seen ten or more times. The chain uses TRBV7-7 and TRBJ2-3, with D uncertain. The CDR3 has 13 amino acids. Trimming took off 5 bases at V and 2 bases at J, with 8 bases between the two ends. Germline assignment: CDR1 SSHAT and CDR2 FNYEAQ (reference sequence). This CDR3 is CASSIEATDTQYF. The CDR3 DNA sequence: TGTGCCAGCAGCATAGAGGCCACAGATACGCAGTATTTT.

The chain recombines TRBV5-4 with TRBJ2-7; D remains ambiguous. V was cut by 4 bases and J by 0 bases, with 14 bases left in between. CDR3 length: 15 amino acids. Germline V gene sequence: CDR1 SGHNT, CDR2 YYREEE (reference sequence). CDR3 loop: CASSLEYDGSYEQYF. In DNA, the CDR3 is TGTGCCAGCAGCCTGGAATACGACGGCTCCTACGAGCAGTACTTC. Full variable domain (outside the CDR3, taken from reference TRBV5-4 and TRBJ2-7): ETGVTQSPTHLIKTRGQQVTLRCSSQSGHNTVSWYQQALGQGPQFIFQYYREEENGRGNFPPRFSGLQFPNYSSELNVNALELDDSALYLCASSLEYDGSYEQYFGPGTRLTVT.

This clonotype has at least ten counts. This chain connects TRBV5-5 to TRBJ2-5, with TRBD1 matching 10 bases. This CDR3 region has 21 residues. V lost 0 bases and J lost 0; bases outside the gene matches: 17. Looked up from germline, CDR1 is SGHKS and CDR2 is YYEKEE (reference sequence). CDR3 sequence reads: CASSLASAGQGSTWYQETQYF. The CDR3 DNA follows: TGTGCCAGCAGCTTGGCCTCAGCGGGACAGGGGTCAACCTGGTACCAAGAGACCCAGTACTTC.

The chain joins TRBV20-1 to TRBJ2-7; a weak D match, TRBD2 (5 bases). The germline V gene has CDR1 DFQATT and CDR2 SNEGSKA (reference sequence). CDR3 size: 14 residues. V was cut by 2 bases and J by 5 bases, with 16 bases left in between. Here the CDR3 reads CSARNNWELNEQYF. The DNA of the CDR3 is TGCAGTGCTAGAAATAACTGGGAGCTCAACGAGCAGTACTTC.

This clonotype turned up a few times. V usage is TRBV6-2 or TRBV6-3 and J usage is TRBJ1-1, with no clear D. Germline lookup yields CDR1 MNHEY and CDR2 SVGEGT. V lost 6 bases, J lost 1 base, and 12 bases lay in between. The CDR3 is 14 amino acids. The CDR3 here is CASSITRWNTEAFF. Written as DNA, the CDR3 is TGTGCCAGCAGCATTACGAGGTGGAACACTGAAGCTTTCTTT.

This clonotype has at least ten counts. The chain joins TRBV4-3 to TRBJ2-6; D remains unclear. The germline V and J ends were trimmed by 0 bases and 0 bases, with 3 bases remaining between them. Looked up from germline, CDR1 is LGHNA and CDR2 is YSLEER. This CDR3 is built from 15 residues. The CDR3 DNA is TGCGCCAGCAGCCAAGACCGCTCTGGGGCCAACGTCCTGACTTTC. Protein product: CASSQDRSGANVLTF.

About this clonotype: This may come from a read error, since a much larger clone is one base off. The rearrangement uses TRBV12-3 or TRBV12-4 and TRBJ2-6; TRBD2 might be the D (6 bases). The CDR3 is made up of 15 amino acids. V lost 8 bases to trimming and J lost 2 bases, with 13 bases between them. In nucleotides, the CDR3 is TGTGCCAGCGGCGGGGTAGGCCCTGGGGCCAACGTCCTGACTTTC. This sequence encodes CASGGVGPGANVLTF.

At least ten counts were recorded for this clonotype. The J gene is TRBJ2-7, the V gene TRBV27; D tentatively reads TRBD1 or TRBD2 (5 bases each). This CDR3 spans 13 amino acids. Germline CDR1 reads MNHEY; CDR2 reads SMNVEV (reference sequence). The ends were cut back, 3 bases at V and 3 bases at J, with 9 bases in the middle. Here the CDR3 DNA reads TGTGCCAGCAGTTTCGGGGACCGCTACGAGCAGTACTTC. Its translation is CASSFGDRYEQYF.

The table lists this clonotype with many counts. The DNA of the CDR3 is TGCAGTGCTAGGGACATTTCCGCAACTAATGAAAAACTGTTTTTT. Translating it yields CSARDISATNEKLFF. The gene calls are TRBV20-1 and TRBJ1-4, with D tentatively TRBD1 (5 bases). The CDR3 loop spans 15 amino acids. CDR1 and CDR2 from the germline V gene are DFQATT and SNEGSKA (reference sequence). Trimming took off 3 bases at V and 0 bases at J, with 11 bases between the two ends.

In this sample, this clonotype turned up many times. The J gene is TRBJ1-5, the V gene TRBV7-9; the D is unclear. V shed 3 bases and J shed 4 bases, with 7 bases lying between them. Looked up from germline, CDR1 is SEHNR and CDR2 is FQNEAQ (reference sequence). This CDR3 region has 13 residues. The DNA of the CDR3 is TGTGCCAGCAGCTTCGGGGTAAATCAGCCCCAGCATTTT. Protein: CASSFGVNQPQHF.

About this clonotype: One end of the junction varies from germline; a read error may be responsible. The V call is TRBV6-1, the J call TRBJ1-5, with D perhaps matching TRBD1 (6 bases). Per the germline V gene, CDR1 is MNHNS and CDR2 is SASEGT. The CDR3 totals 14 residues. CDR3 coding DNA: TGTGCCAGCAGTGAGTTCGGGGGGGCTCCGCCCCCGCCTTTT. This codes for CASSEFGGAPPPPF.

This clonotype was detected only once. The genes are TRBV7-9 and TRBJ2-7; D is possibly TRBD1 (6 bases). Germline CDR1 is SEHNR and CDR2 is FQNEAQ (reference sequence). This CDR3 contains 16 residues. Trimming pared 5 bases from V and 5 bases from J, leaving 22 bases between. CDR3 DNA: TGTGCCAGCAGCCACCCCAGGGGACGGGGCGGGCACGAGCAGTACTTC. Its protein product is CASSHPRGRGGHEQYF.

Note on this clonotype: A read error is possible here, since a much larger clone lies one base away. The CDR3 is CASSARATGETQYF. The CDR3 DNA follows: TGTGCCAGCAGCGCCCGGGCAACAGGAGAGACCCAGTACTTC. This chain connects TRBV13 to TRBJ2-5; perhaps TRBD1 as D (5 bases). The CDR3 is 14 residues long. The V and J ends lost 5 bases and 4 bases respectively, with 14 bases between them. Germline V gene sequence: CDR1 PRHDT, CDR2 FYEKMQ (reference sequence). The whole variable domain, remainder taken from reference TRBV13 and TRBJ2-5, is AAGVIQSPRHLIKEKRETATLKCYPIPRHDTVYWYQQGPGQDPQFLISFYEKMQSDKGSIPDRFSAQQFSDYHSELNMSSLELGDSALYFCASSARATGETQYFGPGTRLLVL.

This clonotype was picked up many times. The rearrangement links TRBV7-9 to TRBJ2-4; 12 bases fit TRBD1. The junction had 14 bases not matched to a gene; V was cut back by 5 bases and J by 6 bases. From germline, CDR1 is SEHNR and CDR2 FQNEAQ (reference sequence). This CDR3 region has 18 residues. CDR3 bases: TGTGCCAGCAGCCCTAAGAAGGGACAGGGGGCCGGGGGAAACATTCAGTACTTC. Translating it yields CASSPKKGQGAGGNIQYF.